The rows below give T cell receptor beta chains drawn from one sample of a study of blood T cell repertoires in COVID-19. This table comes from immunoSEQ multiplex PCR, and its TCRdb copy is limited to in-frame clones, with some not included. Among roughly 140,000 clones, 88% were seen once, and the ten largest hold more than 25%. Sequenced material: peripheral blood. The receptors originated from a human donor in a cohort sampled during active COVID-19. Each CDR3 is given with its conserved first and last residue. Fields, in order: J gene, V gene, D gene, clone size, CDR3 protein, CDR3 DNA. The D gene is left open where the match is weak. For some rows the clone size is stated as once, few or many, or as a class when expanded; others skip it.

TRBJ2-5 TRBV5-1 - - CASSQGGPQETQYF TGCGCCAGCAGCCAGGGGGGCCCCCAAGAGACCCAGTACTTC
TRBJ2-5 TRBV3-1/TRBV3-2 TRBD1 - CASSSTGTGRETQYF TGTGCCAGCAGCTCCACCGGGACAGGGAGGGAGACCCAGTACTTC
TRBJ2-5 TRBV5-8 TRBD1 - CASKYPGQGVKETQYF TGTGCCAGCAAATACCCGGGACAGGGAGTTAAGGAGACCCAGTACTTC
TRBJ1-4 TRBV6-5 - - CASSPWTATNEKLFF TGTGCCAGCAGTCCGTGGACAGCAACTAATGAAAAACTGTTTTTT
TRBJ2-7 TRBV7-8 TRBD2 - CASSPPEIAGGPPYEQYF TGTGCCAGCAGCCCACCGGAGATAGCGGGGGGGCCTCCCTACGAGCAGTACTTC
TRBJ1-1 TRBV6-5 TRBD1 few CASSYWWTGANTEAFF TGTGCCAGCAGTTATTGGTGGACAGGAGCTAACACTGAAGCTTTCTTT
TRBJ2-7 TRBV12-3/TRBV12-4 - - CASSQDSYEQYF TGTGCCAGCAGTCAGGACTCCTACGAGCAGTACTTC
TRBJ1-3 TRBV19 TRBD1 - CASSIGDSTYSGNTIYF TGTGCCAGTAGTATAGGGGACAGTACCTACTCTGGAAACACCATATATTTT
TRBJ2-2 TRBV6-2/TRBV6-3 - once CASSYLRANTGELFF TGTGCCAGCAGTTACCTGAGGGCGAACACCGGGGAGCTGTTTTTT
TRBJ2-5 TRBV13 TRBD2 - CASSFVSGGRETQYF TGTGCCAGCAGCTTCGTTAGCGGGGGACGAGAGACCCAGTACTTC
TRBJ2-1 TRBV5-6 TRBD2 - CASSSLTSGGYNEQFF TGTGCCAGCAGCTCGCTGACTAGCGGGGGATACAATGAGCAGTTCTTC
TRBJ2-5 TRBV5-1 TRBD2 - CASSRGTSGGQQAQYF TGCGCCAGCAGCCGGGGGACTAGCGGGGGCCAACAGGCCCAGTACTTC
TRBJ1-2 TRBV9 - - CASTAGGRGYTF TGTGCCAGCACCGCTGGAGGCCGGGGCTACACCTTC
TRBJ1-3 TRBV7-2 TRBD1 - CASSLHRGGDTIYF TGTGCCAGCAGCTTACACAGGGGGGGTGACACCATATATTTT
TRBJ1-6 TRBV5-6 - once CASTRQELYNSPLHF TGTGCCAGCACCCGACAGGAGTTATATAATTCACCCCTCCACTTT
TRBJ2-1 TRBV29-1 - - CSVSPVGAYEQFF TGCAGCGTTAGCCCTGTGGGGGCATATGAGCAGTTCTTC
TRBJ1-5 TRBV6-2/TRBV6-3 - - CASSWIFTVQGPLSNQPQHF TGTGCCAGCAGTTGGATATTTACCGTCCAGGGTCCTTTAAGCAATCAGCCCCAGCATTTT
TRBJ2-3 TRBV7-2 TRBD2 - CASSRGGFTDTQYF TGTGCCAGCAGCCGGGGGGGGTTCACAGATACGCAGTATTTT
TRBJ2-5 TRBV19 - - CASSPLTGSVVETQYF TGTGCCAGTAGCCCCCTTACAGGGTCGGTAGTTGAGACCCAGTACTTC
TRBJ2-1 TRBV14 TRBD2 - CASSQVFPGGIYNEQFF TGTGCCAGCAGCCAAGTCTTTCCCGGGGGGATCTACAATGAGCAGTTCTTC
TRBJ2-5 TRBV11-2 - - CASSFYSILETQYF TGTGCCAGCAGCTTTTACAGCATTTTGGAGACCCAGTACTTC
TRBJ2-7 TRBV29-1 TRBD1 once CSVLTGTDHEQYF TGCAGCGTGTTAACCGGGACAGATCACGAGCAGTACTTC
TRBJ2-1 TRBV6-5 TRBD2 - CASSYSGGGYNEQFF TGTGCCAGCAGTTACTCGGGCGGGGGTTACAATGAGCAGTTCTTC
TRBJ1-3 TRBV6-5 - - CASNNIFSGNTIYF TGTGCCAGCAATAATATTTTCTCTGGAAACACCATATATTTT
TRBJ2-3 TRBV5-1 - - CASSSPGVTDTQYF TGCGCCAGCAGCTCCCCAGGGGTCACAGATACGCAGTATTTT
TRBJ2-3 TRBV6-5 TRBD2 once CASRAAGGSTDTQYF TGTGCCAGCAGGGCGGCGGGGGGTAGCACAGATACGCAGTATTTT
TRBJ2-3 TRBV3-1/TRBV3-2 - - CASSQEVLRAGDTQYF TGTGCCAGCAGCCAAGAAGTCTTAAGAGCGGGAGATACGCAGTATTTT
TRBJ2-7 TRBV2 - - CASSVSQQYF TGTGCCAGCAGTGTTAGCCAGCAGTACTTC
TRBJ2-7 TRBV27 - - CASSLTGSYEQYF TGTGCCAGCAGTCTAACGGGATCTTACGAGCAGTACTTC
TRBJ2-7 TRBV7-2 - - CASSLASGYSYEQYF TGTGCCAGCAGCTTAGCATCAGGGTACTCCTACGAGCAGTACTTC
TRBJ2-7 TRBV7-9 - - CASSSYPSGHEQYF TGTGCCAGCAGCTCCTACCCCTCTGGGCACGAGCAGTACTTC
TRBJ2-7 TRBV5-1 TRBD2 - CASSLTLGTSTYEQYF TGCGCCAGCAGCCTAACATTGGGGACTAGCACCTACGAGCAGTACTTC
TRBJ1-1 TRBV30 - - CAWSVWGANTEAFF TGTGCCTGGAGTGTTTGGGGCGCTAACACTGAAGCTTTCTTT
TRBJ1-1 TRBV30 TRBD1 - CAWSTGANTEAFF TGTGCCTGGAGTACAGGGGCAAACACTGAAGCTTTCTTT
TRBJ2-3 TRBV10-3 TRBD2 - CAISEKTSGGTDTQYF TGTGCCATCAGTGAGAAGACTAGCGGGGGCACAGATACGCAGTATTTT
TRBJ2-3 TRBV7-3 TRBD2 once CASSSRGRGSTDTQYF TGTGCCAGCAGCTCACGAGGGCGGGGGAGCACAGATACGCAGTATTTT
TRBJ1-5 TRBV2 TRBD1 - CASSTQGAGSNQPQHF TGTGCCAGCAGTACCCAGGGGGCGGGAAGCAATCAGCCCCAGCATTTT
TRBJ1-1 TRBV6-6 - once CASNPGGGEAFF TGTGCCAGCAACCCCGGGGGTGGAGAAGCTTTCTTT
TRBJ2-7 TRBV14 TRBD2 - CASSQVGRGGYYEQYF TGTGCCAGCAGCCAAGTGGGACGGGGGGGATACTACGAGCAGTACTTC
TRBJ2-3 TRBV6-5 - - CAITRDIPSTDTQYF TGTGCCATCACACGGGACATTCCTAGCACAGATACGCAGTATTTT
TRBJ1-5 TRBV19 TRBD1 - CASSIEDRGRGQPQHF TGTGCCAGTAGTATAGAGGACAGGGGGCGCGGGCAGCCCCAGCATTTT
TRBJ2-3 TRBV10-3 - - CAISATGTSTDTQYF TGTGCCATCAGTGCGACAGGGACTAGCACAGATACGCAGTATTTT
TRBJ2-7 TRBV18 TRBD1 - CASSQGAMTYEQYF TGTGCCAGCTCACAGGGGGCTATGACCTACGAGCAGTACTTC
TRBJ1-1 TRBV9 - - CASSATGTLTEAFF TGTGCCAGCAGCGCAACCGGGACACTCACTGAAGCTTTCTTT
TRBJ1-1 TRBV6-5 - - CASSYGTGMNTEAFF TGTGCCAGCAGTTACGGTACAGGGATGAACACTGAAGCTTTCTTT
TRBJ2-2 TRBV2 TRBD2 - CANLAGVTGELFF TGTGCCAATTTAGCGGGGGTCACCGGGGAGCTGTTTTTT
TRBJ2-7 TRBV6-5 TRBD1 - CASSYGSGGTYEQYF TGTGCCAGCAGTTACGGATCAGGGGGTACCTACGAGCAGTACTTC
TRBJ1-2 TRBV5-1 TRBD1 - CASSLVGTGASYTF TGCGCCAGCAGCTTGGTGGGGACAGGGGCGAGCTACACCTTC
TRBJ2-7 TRBV7-9 - - CASSLGLGYEQYF TGTGCCAGCAGCTTAGGACTTGGCTACGAGCAGTACTTC
TRBJ2-3 TRBV29-1 - - CSVSGSRTDTQYF TGCAGCGTTAGCGGATCGCGCACAGATACGCAGTATTTT
TRBJ2-1 TRBV5-6 TRBD1 - CASSLAGTGGYNEQFF TGTGCCAGCAGCTTGGCCGGGACAGGGGGCTACAATGAGCAGTTCTTC
TRBJ2-1 TRBV11-1 TRBD2 once CASSATSAYNEQFF TGTGCCAGCAGCGCGACTAGCGCCTACAATGAGCAGTTCTTC
TRBJ2-3 TRBV4-1 - - CASSQGWSGSTDTQYF TGCGCCAGCAGCCAAGGCTGGTCGGGGAGCACAGATACGCAGTATTTT
TRBJ1-5 TRBV19 - - CASSIREGSNQPQHF TGTGCCAGTAGTATAAGGGAGGGCAGCAATCAGCCCCAGCATTTT
TRBJ2-7 TRBV5-5 - - CASSLGRGSYEQYF TGTGCCAGCAGCTTAGGCAGGGGTAGCTACGAGCAGTACTTC
TRBJ1-2 TRBV30 - - CAWSVLASNYGYTF TGTGCCTGGAGTGTACTAGCTTCTAACTATGGCTACACCTTC
TRBJ2-1 TRBV5-1 TRBD2 once CASSLLAGGYNEQFF TGCGCCAGCAGCTTACTAGCGGGGGGCTACAATGAGCAGTTCTTC